Sequencing of this T cell receptor (beta chain) was carried out in a study of T cell repertoires in cytomegalovirus infection. Study summary: Both CMV infection and a matching HLA type were indicated by public TCR beta signatures.

CDR1 SEHNR and CDR2 FQNEAQ come from the germline V gene (reference sequence). With 5 bases removed from V and 0 bases from J, the gap between germline ends came to 10 bases. This CDR3 has 15 amino acids. This clonotype came up a few times. What it binds is not known. TCRdb re-analysed the reads in MiXCR, keeping a single row per CDR3 protein. The profile shows 290,000 or so distinct CDR3 sequences, 20% to 30% of them singletons. Study-wide results and limits: HLA-C-restricted, CMV-specific TCR beta clonotypes were dominant ex vivo. Cumulative public TCR beta family frequency identified carriers of CMV plus the relevant HLA.

V gene TRBV7-9 combines with J gene TRBJ1-4; no clear D gene. This TCR came from a human donor in good health (CMV status not recorded). Some clones in this sample may be carry-over from other donors' samples. Material: PBMCs. As DNA, the CDR3 is TGTGCCAGCAGCGTCAGGCGCTCAACTAATGAAAAACTGTTTTTT. It is translated as CASSVRRSTNEKLFF.